These 21 T cell receptor beta chains were sequenced from one sample in a study of blood T cells in healthy people across ages (dated by TCRdb to the mid-2010s). Library preparation employed 5' RACE. Reads for this sample came from an Illumina HiSeq 2500. A second roughly 6 to 12 cycle PCR used a sample-barcoded 5' primer and a J-beta primer mix. The raw public reads went through TCRdb reprocessing: fastp at Q25, MiXCR clone calling, in-frame beta chains kept. Records with the same CDR3 protein are collapsed into one entry carrying the most frequent genes and DNA. The sample includes roughly 1 million distinct CDR3 sequences, with around 25% observed a single time. The top ten clones comprise less than 0.75% of the sample. The same sample was also studied in work on T cells of mothers and their children.

The sequenced sample consisted of blood. Every receptor here comes from a girl between 2 and 10 years old in good health.

This clonotype was seen only a few times. At one end, the junction sequence differs from germline, possibly due to a read error. The chain couples TRBV7-7 to TRBJ2-5; no reliable D call. The CDR3 contains 15 residues. Germline lookup yields CDR1 SSHAT and CDR2 FNYEAQ (reference sequence). The CDR3 bases are TGTGCTAGCAGCCCGGTAGGAGAGTACCAAGAGACCCAGTACTTC. Translation: CASSPVGEYQETQYF.

This clonotype was counted a few times. This chain connects TRBV4-3 to TRBJ1-4; 10 bases line up with TRBD1. V trimming: 3 bases; J trimming: 8 bases; junction bases outside the gene matches: 9. The CDR3 has 16 residues. The germline V gene encodes CDR1 LGHNA and CDR2 YSLEER. The CDR3 loop reads CASSHSRGTGDEKLFF. CDR3 DNA sequence: TGCGCCAGCAGCCACTCTCGCGGGACAGGGGACGAAAAACTGTTTTTT.

On this clonotype: A much more abundant neighbour one base away suggests this may be a read error. CDR3: CAGSARWDAEETQYF. For the CDR3, the DNA is TGTGCCGGCAGCGCCCGGTGGGACGCTGAGGAGACCCAGTACTTC. The chain recombines TRBV9 with TRBJ2-1; D could derive from TRBD1 or TRBD2 (5 bases each). The better agreement between TRBJ2-5 and the DNA end casts doubt on the J call. This CDR3 is built from 15 residues. Germline values: CDR1 SGDLS, CDR2 YYNGEE.

There are a few counts of this clonotype. The rearrangement joins TRBV4-3 to TRBJ1-2; 9 bases line up with TRBD1. CDR3 length: 16 residues. V gave up 4 bases and J gave up 4 bases; unmatched junction bases: 10. CDR1 LGHNA and CDR2 YSLEER come from the germline V gene. The CDR3 nucleotides are TGCGCCAGCAGCCCGGACAGGGGAGGTACAGTCTATGGCTACACCTTC. Protein sequence: CASSPDRGGTVYGYTF.

The genes are TRBV3-1 and TRBJ1-2; possible D gene TRBD1, 5 bases. CDR3 size: 16 residues. V lost 1 base to trimming and J lost 5 bases, with 17 bases between them. Germline CDR1 is LGHDT and CDR2 is YNNKEL (reference sequence). The CDR3 DNA reads TGTGCCAGCAGCCAAGCGGGCGGGACTGGTCTTTATGGCTACACCTTC. Translated, it gives CASSQAGGTGLYGYTF.

The chain employs TRBV6-6 and TRBJ2-1, with 8 bases lining up with TRBD2. The CDR3 contains 14 residues. Germline loops: CDR1 MNHNY, CDR2 SVGAGI (reference sequence). V dropped 8 bases and J dropped 6; count of bases not matched to a gene: 9. The CDR3 loop is CASRRGLEGNEQFF. The CDR3 DNA sequence: TGTGCCAGCCGGAGGGGACTAGAGGGCAATGAGCAGTTCTTC.

The genes are TRBV9 and TRBJ2-3, with 10 bases aligning to TRBD2. From germline, CDR1 is SGDLS and CDR2 YYNGEE. The CDR3 covers 16 residues. Unmatched junction bases numbered 10, after V lost 3 bases and J lost 6 bases. In DNA, the CDR3 is TGTGCCAGCAGCGATACACTAGCGGGGCTTAGGGATACGCAGTATTTT. It is translated as CASSDTLAGLRDTQYF.

This clonotype showed up many times. This rearrangement joins TRBV20-1 to TRBJ2-2, with a possible D match to TRBD1 (8 bases). The CDR3 is 16 residues long. Trimming pared 5 bases from V and 4 bases from J, leaving 20 bases between. Germline CDR1 and CDR2: DFQATT and SNEGSKA (reference sequence). CDR3: CSALDRASGLTGELFF. The CDR3 coding sequence is TGCAGTGCTCTGGACAGGGCTAGCGGTCTCACCGGGGAGCTGTTTTTT.

This clonotype has only a few counts. The V and J genes are TRBV3-1 and TRBJ2-5; TRBD2 is a possible D gene (6 bases). Germline CDR1 reads LGHDT; CDR2 reads YNNKEL (reference sequence). The CDR3 runs 15 residues. Trimming removed 5 bases from V and 5 bases from J, with 18 bases in between. The CDR3 reads CASSINVGGGETQYF. CDR3 nucleotides: TGTGCCAGCAGCATCAACGTTGGAGGAGGGGAGACCCAGTACTTC.

The chain combines TRBV7-2 with TRBJ2-5; no clear D gene. The CDR3 consists of 14 residues. V was cut by 3 bases and J by 9 bases, with 17 bases left in between. In germline, CDR1 is SGHTA, CDR2 FQGNSA. In DNA form, the CDR3 reads TGTGCCAGCAGCTTCGGTTTGACGGAACGGCCCCAGTACTTC. This translates into CASSFGLTERPQYF.

The J gene is TRBJ1-1, the V gene TRBV7-8; no definite D call. CDR3 length equals 13 residues. V lost 8 bases to trimming and J lost 0 bases, with 10 bases between them. Germline CDR1 and CDR2: SGHVS and FQNEAQ. CDR3 residues: CASRATVNTEAFF. CDR3 sequence (DNA): TGTGCCAGCCGCGCAACAGTGAACACTGAAGCTTTCTTT.

CDR3 sequence: CASSENSPYEQYF. The CDR3 nucleotides are TGCGCCAGCAGTGAGAATTCCCCCTACGAGCAGTACTTC. J is TRBJ2-7 and V is TRBV10-2; no definite D call. V shed 2 bases and J shed 2 bases, with 7 bases lying between them. In germline, CDR1 is WSHSY, CDR2 SAAADI. The length of the CDR3 is 13 residues.

This chain joins TRBV7-3 and TRBJ2-5, with D tentatively TRBD2 (5 bases). The last part of the DNA fits TRBJ2-7 better; the J call may be wrong. Germline V gives CDR1 SGHTA, CDR2 FQGTGA. This CDR3 region has 12 residues. The chain's CDR3 is CASSLLRGEQYF. DNA of the CDR3: TGTGCCAGCAGCTTATTACGGGGCGAGCAGTACTTC.

The chain combines TRBV25-1 with TRBJ2-1, with 14 bases lining up with TRBD2. The CDR3 contains 16 residues. Germline V gives CDR1 MGHDK, CDR2 SYGVNS. J lost 7 bases, V lost 5 bases, and 7 bases had no gene match. Here the CDR3 reads CASSFGGLAGVNEQFF. The CDR3 region has the DNA TGTGCCAGCAGTTTCGGGGGACTAGCGGGAGTGAATGAGCAGTTCTTC.

This clonotype has more than one count but fewer than ten. The gene calls are TRBV25-1 and TRBJ1-1; no firm D call. V shed 7 bases and J shed 5 bases, with 14 bases lying between them. Germline V lookup: CDR1 MGHDK, CDR2 SYGVNS. The CDR3 length is 13 residues. CDR3 sequence (DNA): TGTGCCAGCATCACAACTGACCGAACTGAAGCTTTCTTT. It is translated as CASITTDRTEAFF.

The chain combines TRBV5-6 with TRBJ2-1; 9 bases fit TRBD1. The CDR3 covers 14 residues. V was clipped by 1 base and J by 6 bases; unmatched bases: 2. The germline V gene encodes CDR1 SGHDT and CDR2 YYEEEE. For the CDR3, the DNA is TGTGCCAGCAGCTTGTCGACAGGGGGCAATGAGCAGTTCTTC. Its protein product is CASSLSTGGNEQFF.

This clonotype was recorded once. The V and J genes are TRBV27 and TRBJ2-5, with D possibly matching TRBD1 (5 bases). The end of the DNA fits TRBJ2-7 better, so the J call may be wrong. Germline values: CDR1 MNHEY, CDR2 SMNVEV (reference sequence). CDR3 length: 17 amino acids. The CDR3 DNA sequence: TGTGCCAGCAGTTTAGGGCCCCCACAGGTCAGCTCCTACGAGCAGTACTTC. It translates to CASSLGPPQVSSYEQYF.

This clonotype has only a few counts. V gene TRBV29-1 combines with J gene TRBJ1-2; D gene uncertain. Germline loops: CDR1 SQVTM, CDR2 ANQGSEA. The V and J ends lost 4 bases and 6 bases respectively, with 9 bases between them. CDR3 length: 11 amino acids. This CDR3 is CSVGDYDGYTF. CDR3 DNA: TGCAGCGTTGGGGATTATGATGGCTACACCTTC.

The gene calls are TRBV7-2 and TRBJ2-3; 9 bases line up with TRBD2. The CDR3 spans 16 residues. The V segment lost 4 bases and the J segment 3 bases; nucleotides outside the gene matches: 8. Per germline, CDR1 SGHTA and CDR2 FQGNSA. CDR3 in DNA: TGTGCCAGCAGCTCACGAATACTAGCGGGTACAGATACGCAGTATTTT. Its protein is CASSSRILAGTDTQYF.

The rearrangement links TRBV5-1 to TRBJ1-4; the match to TRBD1 covers 11 bases. The CDR3 extends over 17 amino acids. Germline V gene data show CDR1 as SGHRS and CDR2 as YFSETQ. Losses at the gene ends were 4 bases for V and 8 bases for J; bases not matched to a gene: 13. CDR3 amino acids: CASSLGTGGKGREKLFF. Here the CDR3 DNA reads TGCGCCAGCAGCCTCGGGACAGGGGGAAAGGGGCGCGAAAAACTGTTTTTT.

The gene calls are TRBV9 and TRBJ1-1, with D possibly TRBD1 on 5 matching bases. CDR1 SGDLS and CDR2 YYNGEE come from the germline V gene. The V gene lost 4 bases and the J gene lost 1 base, with 11 bases spanning the gap. The CDR3 is 14 residues long. CDR3 DNA: TGTGCCAGCAGCTTGACAGTTCGGAACACTGAAGCTTTCTTT. As protein: CASSLTVRNTEAFF.